The next 13 T cell receptor beta chains were all read from a single sample in a study of T cell responses to AZD1222 COVID-19 vaccine. The assay was immunoSEQ multiplex PCR, and TCRdb's table has in-frame clones only and misses some. This table has about 170,000 clones, 87% appearing once. The starting material was peripheral blood, obtained 28 days after the second AZD1222 dose. Source of these receptors: an adult who received the AZD1222 COVID-19 vaccine.

The chain is built from TRBV5-1 and TRBJ2-7, with D maybe TRBD1 (6 bases). V was trimmed by 3 bases and J by 0 bases, leaving 13 bases between them. The CDR3 contains 15 residues. From germline, CDR1 is SGHRS and CDR2 YFSETQ. CDR3 DNA: TGCGCCAGCAGCTCGCTAGGGGGAAGCTCCTACGAGCAGTACTTC. This codes for CASSSLGGSSYEQYF.

The chain couples TRBV12-3 or TRBV12-4 to TRBJ1-2; D gene uncertain. The CDR3 has 12 residues. V was pared by 3 bases and J by 2 bases, with 4 bases between. CDR3 residues: CASSFPNYGYTF. The CDR3 DNA sequence: TGTGCCAGCAGTTTCCCCAACTATGGCTACACCTTC.

V is TRBV25-1 and J is TRBJ1-1; D is ambiguous. The CDR3 totals 12 residues. The germline V gene has CDR1 MGHDK and CDR2 SYGVNS. V lost 7 bases and J 0 bases, leaving 6 bases between the germline ends. The CDR3: CASTAMNTEAFF. CDR3 sequence (DNA): TGTGCCAGCACCGCCATGAACACTGAAGCTTTCTTT. Using reference TRBV25-1 and TRBJ1-1 for the parts outside the CDR3, the full variable domain is EADIYQTPRYLVIGTGKKITLECSQTMGHDKMYWYQQDPGMELHLIHYSYGVNSTEKGDLSSESTVSRIRTEHFPLTLESARPSHTSQYLCASTAMNTEAFFGQGTRLTVV.

This chain uses TRBV5-6 with TRBJ2-2, with 8 nucleotides matching TRBD1. The germline V gene has CDR1 SGHDT and CDR2 YYEEEE. V gave up 0 bases and J gave up 7 bases; unmatched junction bases: 14. The CDR3 spans 18 residues. The CDR3 DNA is TGTGCCAGCAGCTTGGCGGGCGGGGCAGGGGGCGAGAGCGGGGAGCTGTTTTTT. This sequence encodes CASSLAGGAGGESGELFF.

V is TRBV13 and J is TRBJ2-7; D is possibly TRBD1 (5 bases). Trimming took off 2 bases at V and 2 bases at J, with 13 bases between the two ends. The CDR3 is made up of 15 amino acids. Germline V gene sequence: CDR1 PRHDT, CDR2 FYEKMQ (reference sequence). DNA of the CDR3: TGTGCCAGCAGCTTATACGGCAGGGAAGCCTACGAGCAGTACTTC. This sequence encodes CASSLYGREAYEQYF.

V usage is TRBV4-1 and J usage is TRBJ1-1; 9 nucleotides align to TRBD1. Germline CDR1 MGHRA, CDR2 YSYEKL. Germline trimming cut 7 bases from V and 1 base from J; bases unmatched to any gene: 4. CDR3 length equals 14 residues. The CDR3: CASTRTGENTEAFF. The DNA of the CDR3 is TGCGCCAGCACCAGGACAGGGGAGAACACTGAAGCTTTCTTT.

In its sample, this clone was seen a few times. The genes are TRBV3-1 (or the pseudogene TRBV3-2) and TRBJ1-2; 8 nucleotides agree with TRBD1. CDR1 and CDR2 from the germline V gene are LGHDT and YNNKEL (reference sequence). Trimming cost V 3 bases and J 5 bases; bases outside gene matches: 5. CDR3 length equals 14 residues. The CDR3: CASSQTGEFYGYTF. In DNA form, the CDR3 reads TGTGCCAGCAGCCAGACAGGGGAGTTTTATGGCTACACCTTC.

The gene calls are TRBV4-3 and TRBJ1-1, with D maybe TRBD1 (6 bases). V was clipped by 4 bases and J by 2 bases, with 17 bases between them. CDR3 length equals 16 residues. Looked up from germline, CDR1 is LGHNA and CDR2 is YSLEER. The CDR3 DNA reads as TGCGCCAGCAGCCCCACCCTGGGGGCCCTAAACACTGAAGCTTTCTTT. It codes for CASSPTLGALNTEAFF.

The gene calls are TRBV2 and TRBJ1-1, with 10 bases lining up with TRBD1. The CDR3 consists of 14 residues. Germline lookup yields CDR1 SNHLY and CDR2 FYNNEI. V was clipped by 7 bases and J by 0 bases; unmatched bases: 2. The DNA of the CDR3 is TGTGCCAGCACGGGACAGGGGATGAACACTGAAGCTTTCTTT. Translating it yields CASTGQGMNTEAFF. The variable domain in full, with the rest retrieved from reference TRBV2 and TRBJ1-1, is EPEVTQTPSHQVTQMGQEVILRCVPISNHLYFYWYRQILGQKVEFLVSFYNNEISEKSEIFDDQFSVERPDGSNFTLKIRSTKLEDSAMYFCASTGQGMNTEAFFGQGTRLTVV.

The chain combines TRBV9 with TRBJ2-5; D gene unclear. The germline V gene encodes CDR1 SGDLS and CDR2 YYNGEE. V was cut by 0 bases and J by 4 bases, with 16 bases left in between. The CDR3 is made up of 16 amino acids. In nucleotides, the CDR3 is TGTGCCAGCAGCGTAGGGGGTCTCCCTGGAGCAGAGACCCAGTACTTC. Amino acid sequence: CASSVGGLPGAETQYF.

The gene calls are TRBV2 and TRBJ2-5, with 9 bases fitting TRBD1. Per the germline V gene, CDR1 is SNHLY and CDR2 is FYNNEI. This CDR3 has 13 amino acids. V lost 6 bases and J lost 4; bases outside the gene matches: 3. In DNA, the CDR3 is TGTGCCAGCAGGGACAGGGGAGTAGAGACCCAGTACTTC. Amino acid sequence: CASRDRGVETQYF.

This chain uses TRBV12-3 or TRBV12-4 with TRBJ2-7, with a possible D match to TRBD2 (5 bases). Trimming shortened V by 7 bases and J by 6 bases, and 16 bases separated the two germline ends. CDR3 length equals 13 residues. The CDR3 DNA sequence: TGTGCCAGCACTTCGACGGGAACCTCCGAGCAGTACTTC. The encoded protein is CASTSTGTSEQYF.

The CDR3 DNA is TGTGCCAGCAGCCAAGATCTATCGAAGGGAAACACTGAAGCTTTCTTT. Residues: CASSQDLSKGNTEAFF. The rearrangement links TRBV4-2 to TRBJ1-1; unclear D gene. The CDR3 sequence is 16 residues long. The germline gives CDR1 LGHNA, CDR2 YNFKEQ. Trimming removed 0 bases at V and 2 bases at J, with 13 bases between.